The clone carrying this T cell receptor (beta chain) has only a few counts. The CDR3 extends over 19 amino acids. The ends were cut back, 0 bases at V and 0 bases at J, with 15 bases in the middle. The sample comes from a study of T cells after yellow fever vaccination. TCRdb recomputed calls from the 5' RACE reads with MiXCR, one row per CDR3 protein. The data contain approximately 150,000 distinct CDR3 sequences, 5.5% to 7.5% of them singletons. The V gene is TRBV12-3 or TRBV12-4, the J gene TRBJ2-6, with a possible D match to TRBD1 (6 bases). The TCR sequence derives from a young man who received the YFV17D yellow fever vaccine. Sequenced material: CD4+ T cells sorted from PBMCs, taken on the day of the first yellow fever vaccination. The DNA of the CDR3 is TGTGCCAGCAGTTTAGCGCTGCGGTGGGGGCTCTCTGGGGCCAACGTCCTGACTTTC. Translation gives CASSLALRWGLSGANVLTF.